This T cell receptor (beta chain) was observed in a study of shared clonotypes between healthy human individuals. Overall study: The study drew on a couple of women and three men aged 18 to 49 as donors. There were three CD4 naive, three CD4 memory, two CD8 naive and one CD8 memory plates per donor.

Study results and limitations: Enrolling few donors narrowed the genetic and exposure-history diversity that was represented.

The study drew its donors from healthy HIV-negative adults without recent acute infections or vaccinations. The CDR3 length is 16 residues. CDR1 and CDR2 (germline): SGHKS, YYEKEE (reference sequence). The J segment lost 3 bases and the V segment lost 4 bases, leaving 7 bases of the junction unmatched. With respect to this clone: Its antigen is not known.

Produced via immunoSEQ multiplex PCR; TCRdb's table is partial and in-frame only. This table holds over a million clones, around 98.5% found once. The receptor's source is a man aged 25-45 years in good health. The chain is built from TRBV5-5 and TRBJ2-3, with TRBD2 matching over 11 bases. The sample taken for sequencing was naive CD4+ T cells sorted from blood. As to subset: CD45RA+ positively selected. CDR3 in amino acids: CASSPIAGGPTDTQYF. The CDR3 nucleotides are TGTGCCAGCAGCCCCATAGCGGGAGGGCCGACAGATACGCAGTATTTT.